These 24 T cell receptor beta chains came from one sample sequenced in a study of PD-1 blockade in mismatch repair-deficient tumors. Profiling relied on immunoSEQ multiplex PCR, and the TCRdb table lists in-frame clones only, not all of them. The data hold roughly 80,000 clones, with 81% observed a single time. The sample consisted of peripheral blood, taken 12 weeks after starting pembrolizumab. These receptors all come from an adult with mismatch repair-deficient cancer.

This clone has just a few counts. The CDR3 spells CASSVAVGPNTEAFF. The CDR3 DNA follows: TGTGCCAGCAGCGTAGCGGTGGGGCCGAACACTGAAGCTTTCTTT. The J gene is TRBJ1-1, the V gene TRBV9, with D perhaps matching TRBD1 (5 bases). The ends were cut back, 0 bases at V and 1 base at J, with 10 bases in the middle. CDR1 is SGDLS and CDR2 is YYNGEE in the germline V gene. The CDR3 runs to 15 residues.

The rearrangement uses TRBV11-2 and TRBJ1-2; possible D gene TRBD1, 6 bases. Germline V gene sequence: CDR1 SGHAT, CDR2 FQNNGV. The CDR3 spans 13 residues. Trimming left V 1 base short and J 6 bases short, with 9 bases between. The CDR3 DNA follows: TGTGCCAGCAGCTTAGCACAGGGAGATGGCTACACCTTC. This codes for CASSLAQGDGYTF.

In this sample, this clone turned up a few times. The chain links TRBV29-1 to TRBJ2-7, with 8 nucleotides matching TRBD2. With V trimmed by 6 bases and J by 2 bases, 9 bases remained unmatched. The length of the CDR3 is 14 residues. Looked up from germline, CDR1 is SQVTM and CDR2 is ANQGSEA. CDR3 sequence: CSVRYGGDAYEQYF. The CDR3 DNA reads as TGCAGCGTCCGATACGGGGGGGATGCCTACGAGCAGTACTTC.

This chain connects TRBV25-1 to TRBJ2-1, with 7 bases fitting TRBD2. The V gene end was trimmed by 4 bases and the J gene end by 7 bases; junction bases not matched to a gene: 13. The CDR3 consists of 16 residues. Per the germline V gene, CDR1 is MGHDK and CDR2 is SYGVNS. This CDR3 reads CASSGFGGAGKNEQFF. CDR3 sequence (DNA): TGTGCCAGCAGTGGATTTGGTGGAGCGGGAAAGAATGAGCAGTTCTTC. The full variable domain, with the rest looked up from reference TRBV25-1 and TRBJ2-1, is EADIYQTPRYLVIGTGKKITLECSQTMGHDKMYWYQQDPGMELHLIHYSYGVNSTEKGDLSSESTVSRIRTEHFPLTLESARPSHTSQYLCASSGFGGAGKNEQFFGPGTRLTVL.

The gene calls are TRBV29-1 and TRBJ2-5; D perhaps matches TRBD1 (5 bases). The CDR3 has 12 residues. The V gene's germline CDR1 is SQVTM and CDR2 ANQGSEA. Trimming removed 2 bases at V and 5 bases at J, with 9 bases between. The CDR3 bases are TGCAGCGTTGAACAGGGAACGGAGACCCAGTACTTC. This translates into CSVEQGTETQYF. Supplemented by reference TRBV29-1 and TRBJ2-5, the full variable domain reads SAVISQKPSRDICQRGTSLTIQCQVDSQVTMMFWYRQQPGQSLTLIATANQGSEATYESGFVIDKFPISRPNLTFSTLTVSNMSPEDSSIYLCSVEQGTETQYFGPGTRLLVL.

V and J are TRBV4-2 and TRBJ1-1, with D perhaps TRBD1 (6 bases). Deletions cut 2 bases from V and 1 base from J, with 11 bases between. The germline CDR1 and CDR2 sequences are LGHNA and YNFKEQ. The CDR3 consists of 15 residues. CDR3 protein: CASSQPGQKNTEAFF. CDR3 sequence (DNA): TGTGCCAGCAGCCAACCCGGACAGAAGAACACTGAAGCTTTCTTT.

The chain recombines TRBV19 with TRBJ2-6; TRBD2 matches at 7 bases. J lost 0 bases, V lost 5 bases, and 10 bases had no gene match. Germline-derived CDR1 and CDR2 are LNHDA and SQIVND (reference sequence). This CDR3 is 18 amino acids long. CDR3 protein: CASSRRGSGPSGANVLTF. CDR3 coding DNA: TGTGCCAGTAGTCGAAGGGGTAGCGGGCCCTCTGGGGCCAACGTCCTGACTTTC.

The gene calls are TRBV2 and TRBJ2-5; the match to TRBD2 covers 8 bases. CDR1 is SNHLY and CDR2 is FYNNEI in the germline V gene. The CDR3 runs 14 residues. J lost 5 bases, V lost 2 bases, and 4 bases had no gene match. For the CDR3, the DNA is TGTGCCAGCAGTGAAATCTCTAGCGGGGAGACCCAGTACTTC. It is translated as CASSEISSGETQYF.

V usage is TRBV4-1 and J usage is TRBJ1-2, with a tentative D call TRBD1 (5 bases). Germline V gives CDR1 MGHRA, CDR2 YSYEKL. V lost 2 bases and J lost 4, with 17 bases in between. This CDR3 spans 16 amino acids. The CDR3 spells CASSQFPKRGTYGYTF. As DNA, the CDR3 is TGCGCCAGCAGCCAATTCCCAAAAAGGGGCACCTATGGCTACACCTTC.

This chain connects TRBV7-2 to TRBJ2-2; no definite D call. CDR1 and CDR2 (germline): SGHTA, FQGNSA. The CDR3 is made up of 13 amino acids. V lost 4 bases and J 4 bases, leaving 7 bases between the germline ends. In DNA, the CDR3 is TGTGCCAGCAGCTCCGCATTCACCGGGGAGCTGTTTTTT. Translation: CASSSAFTGELFF.

This clone came up a few times. V and J are TRBV19 and TRBJ2-1; 8 nucleotides line up with TRBD2. V was clipped by 4 bases and J by 8 bases; unmatched bases: 13. Germline-derived CDR1 and CDR2 are LNHDA and SQIVND (reference sequence). The CDR3 runs 16 residues. The CDR3 loop reads CASSKYGREVGDEQFF. The DNA of the CDR3 is TGTGCCAGTAGTAAGTACGGGAGGGAGGTTGGCGATGAGCAGTTCTTC.

The V gene is TRBV2, the J gene TRBJ2-5; D may match TRBD1 or TRBD2 (5 bases each). The CDR3 length is 15 residues. V shed 5 bases and J shed 6 bases, with 19 bases lying between them. Germline values: CDR1 SNHLY, CDR2 FYNNEI. CDR3 DNA sequence: TGTGCCAGCAGTACCCCCGGGACCAGCAGTCAGACCCAGTACTTC. Its translation: CASSTPGTSSQTQYF. Variable domain in full (rest from reference TRBV2 and TRBJ2-5): EPEVTQTPSHQVTQMGQEVILRCVPISNHLYFYWYRQILGQKVEFLVSFYNNEISEKSEIFDDQFSVERPDGSNFTLKIRSTKLEDSAMYFCASSTPGTSSQTQYFGPGTRLLVL.

CDR3 DNA: TGTGCCAGCAGTGTTGACTCGTCCTCCTACGAGCAGTACTTC. Protein: CASSVDSSSYEQYF. The V and J genes are TRBV2 and TRBJ2-7; D not resolved. Looked up from germline, CDR1 is SNHLY and CDR2 is FYNNEI. The CDR3 runs 14 residues. Trimming cost V 4 bases and J 0 bases, with 10 bases left between them. Using reference TRBV2 and TRBJ2-7 for the parts outside the CDR3, the full variable domain is EPEVTQTPSHQVTQMGQEVILRCVPISNHLYFYWYRQILGQKVEFLVSFYNNEISEKSEIFDDQFSVERPDGSNFTLKIRSTKLEDSAMYFCASSVDSSSYEQYFGPGTRLTVT.

This sequence joins TRBV19 and TRBJ1-1; D might be TRBD1 (6 bases). The germline V and J ends were trimmed by 9 bases and 4 bases, with 15 bases remaining between them. CDR3 length: 13 amino acids. CDR1 and CDR2 from the germline V gene are LNHDA and SQIVND (reference sequence). In DNA, the CDR3 is TGTGCCAGCGGAGCGGGAGGGGGCACTGAAGCTTTCTTT. Translating gives CASGAGGGTEAFF. The entire variable domain, with the rest obtained from reference TRBV19 and TRBJ1-1, is as follows: DGGITQSPKYLFRKEGQNVTLSCEQNLNHDAMYWYRQDPGQGLRLIYYSQIVNDFQKGDIAEGYSVSREKKESFPLTVTSAQKNPTAFYLCASGAGGGTEAFFGQGTRLTVV.

This chain links TRBV9 with TRBJ1-2; tentatively, D is TRBD1 (5 bases). The CDR3 runs 14 residues. CDR1 is SGDLS and CDR2 is YYNGEE in the germline V gene. V gave up 4 bases and J gave up 4 bases, with 14 bases separating them. In nucleotides, the CDR3 is TGTGCCAGCAGCATCAGCGGGACCTCCTATGGCTACACCTTC. It translates to CASSISGTSYGYTF. The whole variable domain, filled in from reference TRBV9 and TRBJ1-2, reads DSGVTQTPKHLITATGQRVTLRCSPRSGDLSVYWYQQSLDQGLQFLIQYYNGEERAKGNILERFSAQQFPDLHSELNLSSLELGDSALYFCASSISGTSYGYTFGSGTRLTVV.

V gene TRBV6-5 combines with J gene TRBJ2-5; possible D gene TRBD1, 6 bases. V was trimmed by 2 bases and J by 5 bases, leaving 9 bases between them. The CDR3 loop spans 13 amino acids. Germline V CDR1 and CDR2: MNHEY, SVGAGI. For the CDR3, the DNA is TGTGCCAGCAGTTACGGGGGCAAGGAGACCCAGTACTTC. The encoded protein is CASSYGGKETQYF.

This clone was seen once. Sequence at one end of the junction differs from germline and may be a read error. This rearrangement joins TRBV7-2 to TRBJ1-2; D ambiguous. Germline V CDR1 and CDR2: SGHTA, FQGNSA. This CDR3 spans 15 amino acids. The DNA for the CDR3 is TGTGCCAGCACCTTATACCCTGGGTCGAGTTATGGCTACACCTTC. Encoded protein: CASTLYPGSSYGYTF.

This clone is a singleton in its sample. The genes are TRBV25-1 and TRBJ1-4; no clear D. The germline CDR1 and CDR2 sequences are MGHDK and SYGVNS. The CDR3 is 11 amino acids. V lost 5 bases, J lost 4 bases, and 2 bases lay in between. This CDR3 reads CASSSNEKLFF. CDR3 bases: TGTGCCAGCAGTAGTAATGAAAAACTGTTTTTT.

The J gene is TRBJ1-1, the V gene TRBV6-5, with D maybe TRBD1 (5 bases). In germline, CDR1 is MNHEY, CDR2 SVGAGI. This CDR3 has 15 amino acids. V was shortened by 3 bases and J by 6 bases, with 17 bases between the two germline ends. The CDR3 DNA is TGTGCCAGCAGTTATGGAGACTGGACATTGGCTGAAGCTTTCTTT. It encodes CASSYGDWTLAEAFF.

This chain uses TRBV9 with TRBJ2-3; 11 nucleotides line up with TRBD2. There are 14 residues in the CDR3. The V segment lost 2 bases and the J segment 5 bases; nucleotides outside the gene matches: 1. Germline assignment: CDR1 SGDLS and CDR2 YYNGEE. The CDR3: CASSVSGRVDTQYF. In DNA form, the CDR3 reads TGTGCCAGCAGCGTTAGCGGGAGGGTAGATACGCAGTATTTT.

This rearrangement joins TRBV5-1 to TRBJ2-7; 7 nucleotides match TRBD2. Trimming cost V 2 bases and J 4 bases; bases outside gene matches: 3. The CDR3 has 13 residues. Germline V lookup: CDR1 SGHRS, CDR2 YFSETQ. The CDR3 nucleotides are TGCGCCAGCAGCTTCACTAGCGCTTACGAGCAGTACTTC. It yields the protein CASSFTSAYEQYF.

The V and J genes are TRBV14 and TRBJ2-3; possible D gene TRBD1, 6 bases. CDR1 and CDR2 from the germline V gene are SGHDN and FVKESK. The CDR3 is 16 residues long. Trimming took 5 bases from V and 3 from J, leaving 18 bases between them. This CDR3 reads CASSEGHRGKTDTQYF. The DNA of the CDR3 is TGTGCCAGCAGCGAGGGACATCGGGGAAAAACAGATACGCAGTATTTT.

The chain has TRBV25-1 and TRBJ1-5, with unresolved D. This CDR3 has 16 amino acids. V was pared by 0 bases and J by 2 bases, with 11 bases between. Germline V gene sequence: CDR1 MGHDK, CDR2 SYGVNS. The CDR3: CASSEYGIGGNQPQHF. The CDR3 region has the DNA TGTGCCAGCAGTGAATATGGGATAGGAGGCAATCAGCCCCAGCATTTT.

The rearrangement links TRBV15 to TRBJ2-5; D could derive from TRBD1 or TRBD2 (5 bases each). Between the trimmed V and J ends, which lost 0 bases and 1 base, there was a span of 9 bases. The germline gives CDR1 LNHNV, CDR2 YYDKDF (reference sequence). CDR3 length equals 15 residues. CDR3 sequence (DNA): TGTGCCACCAGCAGAGACCCGGGGCCCCAAGAGACCCAGTACTTC. It yields the protein CATSRDPGPQETQYF.